The next 28 T cell receptor beta chains were all read from a single sample in a study of tumor-infiltrating lymphocytes in primary liver carcinoma. The tissue used was unsorted bulk material of about 19-33 mg. RNA and DNA were co-extracted from it with the AllPrep DNA/RNA mini kit. Constant-region priming of roughly 490 ng total RNA yielded TCR beta cDNA. Libraries covering TCR beta were generated through three nested multiplex PCR rounds (using a slightly modified ARM-PCR). TRBV1-TRBV30 forward and Cbeta reverse primers drove the first two roughly 10-cycle rounds. TCRdb used MiXCR to reprocess the multiplex PCR reads, holding one entry per CDR3 protein. The repertoire includes approximately 190,000 distinct CDR3 sequences, over 80% of them detected once, and 15% to 20% sits in the top ten. The sample was tumor tissue from primary liver carcinoma. These receptors were collected from a man aged 35 to 55 with primary liver carcinoma and hepatitis B virus infection.

The DNA for the CDR3 is TGTGCCAGCAGCTTTGGAAATACAGGCGATAAGCAGTTCTTC. Translated: CASSFGNTGDKQFF. This chain links TRBV7-9 with TRBJ2-1; D may be TRBD1 (5 bases). Trimming cost V 3 bases and J 11 bases, with 17 bases left between them. The CDR3 is 14 residues long. Germline CDR1 reads SEHNR; CDR2 reads FQNEAQ (reference sequence).

As concerns this clonotype: This may be a read error, as it is one base from a much larger clone. The genes are TRBV28 and TRBJ2-3, with D possibly called TRBD1 or TRBD2 (5 bases each). Germline assignment: CDR1 MDHEN and CDR2 SYDVKM. The CDR3 length is 15 residues. CDR3 protein: CVSSLGTGLTDTQYF. The CDR3 DNA sequence: TGTGTCAGCAGTTTAGGTACAGGACTCACAGATACGCAGTATTTT. The variable domain in full, completed from reference TRBV28 and TRBJ2-3, reads DVKVTQSSRYLVKRTGEKVFLECVQDMDHENMFWYRQDPGLGLRLIYFSYDVKMKEKGDIPEGYSVSREKKERFSLILESASTNQTSMYLCVSSLGTGLTDTQYFGPGTRLTVL.

As to this clonotype: At one of its ends the junction is not consistent with the germline gene, which may arise from a read error. The chain couples TRBV6-6 to TRBJ2-5; 7 nucleotides agree with TRBD1. The CDR3 is made up of 15 amino acids. Germline lookup yields CDR1 MNHNY and CDR2 SVGAGI (reference sequence). In DNA, the CDR3 is TGTGCCAGCAGTTACTCGGGGACAGCCAAAGAGGCCCAGTACTTC. Amino acid sequence: CASSYSGTAKEAQYF.

The J gene is TRBJ2-1, the V gene TRBV7-9; D is unclear. Germline V gene data show CDR1 as SEHNR and CDR2 as FQNEAQ (reference sequence). Trimming stripped 10 bases from V and 9 bases from J, with 22 bases between. CDR3 length: 14 amino acids. CDR3 nucleotide sequence: TGTGCCACCATCTTAGAAGGTAGTCGCTCTGAGCAGTTCTTC. The encoded protein is CATILEGSRSEQFF.

This clonotype was counted between two and nine times. A much more abundant neighbour one base away suggests this may be a read error. The V call is TRBV6-2 or TRBV6-3, the J call TRBJ2-1, with D hard to call. Per germline, CDR1 MNHEY and CDR2 SVGEGT. V was trimmed by 7 bases and J by 9 bases, leaving 10 bases between them. CDR3 size: 11 residues. CDR3 residues: CASNTGFEQFF. The DNA of the CDR3 is TGTGCCAGCAACACTGGATTTGAGCAGTTCTTC.

The chain uses TRBV6-2 or TRBV6-3 and TRBJ2-3; 13 nucleotides match TRBD2. The germline V gene has CDR1 MNHEY and CDR2 SVGEGT. Trimming removed 8 bases from V and 6 bases from J; junction bases left unmatched: 8. This CDR3 has 15 amino acids. The DNA for the CDR3 is TGTGCCAGCGGCCGCAGACTAGCGGGAGGCGATACGCAGTATTTT. This encodes CASGRRLAGGDTQYF.

As regards this clonotype: The junction shows a germline mismatch at one end, possibly a read error. The genes are TRBV12-5 and TRBJ1-5, with a possible D match to TRBD1 (5 bases). CDR1 and CDR2 from the germline V gene are LGHNT and FRNRAP. This CDR3 has 15 amino acids. The CDR3 nucleotides are TGTGGTAGTGGTTTGGTAGTAGGGGAATATCAGCCCCAGCATTTT. This gives the protein CGSGLVVGEYQPQHF.

As to this clonotype: The CDR3 does not close with the conserved phenylalanine or tryptophan, likely indicating a read error. The chain joins TRBV30 to TRBJ2-1; D is undetermined. Germline V gene sequence: CDR1 GTSNPN, CDR2 SVGIG (reference sequence). The CDR3 is made up of 11 amino acids. The CDR3 reads CAWVEYNVQFL. In DNA, the CDR3 is TGTGCCTGGGTGGAATACAATGTGCAGTTCCTC.

The V call is TRBV5-1, the J call TRBJ2-5, with D perhaps being TRBD1 or TRBD2 (6 bases each). Between the trimmed V and J ends, which lost 0 bases and 5 bases, there was a span of 17 bases. Looked up from germline, CDR1 is SGHRS and CDR2 is YFSETQ. The CDR3 runs to 16 residues. The CDR3 sequence is CASSLGRGVSPETQYF. In DNA form, the CDR3 reads TGCGCCAGCAGCTTGGGTAGGGGGGTCTCCCCTGAGACCCAGTACTTC.

Comment on this clonotype: One end of the junction is discordant with germline, which a read error may explain. The CDR3 nucleotides read TGCAGCGTTTCCGAGATAGGAGCGTCAGATATGCAGTATTTT. Translated: CSVSEIGASDMQYF. The chain employs TRBV29-1 and TRBJ2-3; D is unclear. The CDR3 totals 14 residues. The germline V gene encodes CDR1 SQVTM and CDR2 ANQGSEA.

Concerning this clonotype itself: The junction differs from germline at one of its ends, possibly a read error. The rearrangement uses TRBV4-1 and TRBJ2-2, with D possibly matching TRBD2 (5 bases). The CDR3 consists of 14 residues. Per the germline V gene, CDR1 is MGHRA and CDR2 is YSYEKL. CDR3 amino acids: CVSSQHTLSGKLFF. The CDR3 DNA follows: TGCGTCAGCAGCCAACATACCCTCTCCGGGAAGCTGTTTTTT.

The table lists this clonotype with a count of one. At one of its ends the junction is not consistent with the germline gene, which may arise from a read error. For the CDR3, the DNA is TGTGCGAGCAGCCTAGGACTGAACACTAAAGCTTTCTTT. It specifies CASSLGLNTKAFF. V gene TRBV11-2 combines with J gene TRBJ1-1; D unresolved. Germline CDR1 reads SGHAT; CDR2 reads FQNNGV. The CDR3 is 13 residues long.

J is TRBJ2-1 and V is TRBV4-3, with D perhaps assigned TRBD1 or TRBD2 (5 bases each). The CDR3 contains 15 residues. Germline assignment: CDR1 LGHNA and CDR2 YSLEER. The V and J ends lost 7 bases and 10 bases respectively, with 23 bases between them. The DNA of the CDR3 is TGCGCCAGCAACCTTATCCCGGGGCATGGCAAGGAGCAGTTCTTC. Its translation: CASNLIPGHGKEQFF.

This clonotype has only one observation. A much larger clone lies one base from this, so it may be a read error. The rearrangement links TRBV30 to TRBJ2-1; a possible D gene is TRBD2 (5 bases). The V end was cut by 1 base, the J end by 11 bases, with 21 bases between. There are 15 residues in the CDR3. In germline, CDR1 is GTSNPN, CDR2 SVGIG (reference sequence). DNA for the CDR3: TGTGCCTGGAGTGAAGGGTCTAGCCGGGTAAATAAGCAGTTCTTC. Its protein is CAWSEGSSRVNKQFF. Combining the CDR3 with reference TRBV30 and TRBJ2-1 gives the whole variable domain SQTIHQWPATLVQPVGSPLSLECTVEGTSNPNLYWYRQAAGRGLQLLFYSVGIGQISSEVPQNLSASRPQDRQFILSSKKLLLSDSGFYLCAWSEGSSRVNKQFFGPGTRLTVL.

With regard to this clonotype: This sequence may be a read error, since a much larger clone differs from it by one base. In DNA, the CDR3 is TGTGCCAGCAGCCGGGCCGTAGGGTACCAAGAGACCCAGTACTTC. It codes for CASSRAVGYQETQYF. The chain uses TRBV7-9 and TRBJ2-5, with D hard to call. Germline CDR1 SEHNR, CDR2 FQNEAQ (reference sequence). Trimming cost V 5 bases and J 0 bases, with 13 bases left between them. The CDR3 runs to 15 residues.

This chain joins TRBV6-1 and TRBJ1-5, with D possibly matching TRBD1 (6 bases). The CDR3 extends over 15 amino acids. Germline CDR1 is MNHNS and CDR2 is SASEGT. CDR3 region: CTISDPGQGNQPQHF. The DNA for the CDR3 is TGTACCATCAGTGATCCGGGACAAGGGAATCAGCCCCAGCATTTT.

As regards this clonotype: In this CDR3 the conserved last residue, phenylalanine or tryptophan, is missing, so a read error is likely. The CDR3 nucleotides read TGTGCCAGCAGTTTATTCGGAGACACTGAAGCTTTCTCT. Amino acids: CASSLFGDTEAFS. V and J are TRBV12-3 or TRBV12-4 and TRBJ1-1, with D unresolved. Trimming took off 2 bases at V and 3 bases at J, with 7 bases between the two ends. The CDR3 consists of 13 residues.

Concerning this clonotype itself: One base away lies a much larger clone, so this may be a sequencing read error. In DNA, the CDR3 is TGTGCCAGCGGGATACCTAATGAAAAACTGTTTTTT. It codes for CASGIPNEKLFF. This chain links TRBV28 with TRBJ1-4; D uncertain. V was cut by 8 bases and J by 3 bases, with 7 bases left in between. From germline, CDR1 is MDHEN and CDR2 SYDVKM. There are 12 residues in the CDR3.

Notes on this clonotype: A junction end diverges from the germline sequence, so it may reflect a read error. This rearrangement joins TRBV29-1 to TRBJ2-7, with D perhaps being TRBD1 or TRBD2 (5 bases each). CDR1 and CDR2 from the germline V gene are SQVTM and ANQGSEA. The CDR3 consists of 16 residues. In nucleotides, the CDR3 is TGCAGTACCATGACATCTGGGACCGGCACTCGATACGAGCAGCACTTC. Protein product: CSTMTSGTGTRYEQHF.

This sequence joins TRBV29-1 and TRBJ2-1, with 7 bases identical to TRBD1. This CDR3 contains 12 residues. Germline-derived CDR1 and CDR2 are SQVTM and ANQGSEA. The J segment lost 9 bases and the V segment lost 2 bases, leaving 4 bases of the junction unmatched. CDR3 loop: CSVEIRDSEQFF. The CDR3 DNA sequence: TGCAGCGTTGAAATCCGGGACAGTGAGCAGTTCTTC.

This clonotype was seen just once. Mismatch with germline at one junction end may stem from a read error. The V call is TRBV20-1, the J call TRBJ2-7; 7 bases match TRBD2. This CDR3 is 13 amino acids long. CDR1 is DFQATT and CDR2 is SNEGSKA in the germline V gene (reference sequence). CDR3 amino acids: CRASGLVPYEQYF. DNA for the CDR3: TGCAGAGCAAGCGGACTAGTACCTTACGAACAGTACTTC.

V usage is TRBV5-4 and J usage is TRBJ2-5; 13 nucleotides match TRBD2. Germline V gene data show CDR1 as SGHNT and CDR2 as YYREEE (reference sequence). The CDR3 sequence is 16 residues long. CDR3 sequence (DNA): TGTGTCAACAGTTTCGGACTAGCGGGAGCGTCGGAGACCCAGTACTTC. Protein: CVNSFGLAGASETQYF. Drawing the rest from reference TRBV5-4 and TRBJ2-5, the complete variable domain is ETGVTQSPTHLIKTRGQQVTLRCSSQSGHNTVSWYQQALGQGPQFIFQYYREEENGRGNFPPRFSGLQFPNYSSELNVNALELDDSALYLCVNSFGLAGASETQYFGPGTRLLVL.

The chain has TRBV29-1 and TRBJ2-7; no clear D gene. Germline V gene data show CDR1 as SQVTM and CDR2 as ANQGSEA. The length of the CDR3 is 14 residues. The CDR3 bases are TGCAATGTTGAAGACTCCTCTCCCTCCTACGAGCAGTACTTC. Encoded protein: CNVEDSSPSYEQYF.

This clonotype was observed once. One end of the junction fails to match germline, which may point to a read error. This chain connects TRBV29-1 to TRBJ1-2; 9 bases align to TRBD1. The CDR3 covers 16 residues. CDR1 is SQVTM and CDR2 is ANQGSEA in the germline V gene. The DNA for the CDR3 is TGCAACATTGAAAAAAGTCACGGGGACAGGGACTATGGCTACCCCTTC. Amino acids: CNIEKSHGDRDYGYPF.

V usage is TRBV11-2 and J usage is TRBJ1-2, with 7 bases identical to TRBD1. Germline V gives CDR1 SGHAT, CDR2 FQNNGV. The CDR3 runs to 13 residues. Unmatched junction bases numbered 16, after V lost 11 bases and J lost 10 bases. CDR3 sequence reads: CAGNFDRAGDYTF. The CDR3, as DNA: TGTGCCGGCAACTTTGACAGGGCAGGGGACTACACCTTC.

This clonotype showed up just once. The chain is built from TRBV25-1 and TRBJ2-5; D unclear. Looked up from germline, CDR1 is MGHDK and CDR2 is SYGVNS. This CDR3 is built from 12 residues. Trimming took off 5 bases at V and 14 bases at J, with 18 bases between the two ends. The CDR3 region is CASSLNSETYYF. DNA of the CDR3: TGTGCCAGCAGTCTAAACTCAGAGACCTACTACTTC.

The chain carries TRBV10-2 and TRBJ2-1; a weak D match, TRBD2 (6 bases). The germline CDR1 and CDR2 sequences are WSHSY and SAAADI. The CDR3 totals 15 residues. The CDR3, as DNA: TGCCCCAACAGTGAGTCCCGGACTACCTACAATGAGCAGTTCTTC. Translating it yields CPNSESRTTYNEQFF.

The J gene is TRBJ1-2, the V gene TRBV6-1; D is unclear. The CDR3 sequence is 13 residues long. The germline V gene encodes CDR1 MNHNS and CDR2 SASEGT. Trimming removed 4 bases from V and 3 bases from J, with 9 bases in between. In DNA, the CDR3 is TGTGCCAGCAGTGGCAGCGCCGACTATGGCTACACCTTC. It yields the protein CASSGSADYGYTF.